The sequence of this TCR delta chain was determined in a study of gamma-delta chains in newborns, infants, children. Across the study: Polyclonal expansion of innate γδ T cells after birth follows microbial exposure.

On this clone: This may be a read error: a much more frequent sequence differs by one nucleotide. The identical CDR3 is also encoded by other nucleotide sequences in the sample.

The junction had 15 bases not matched to a gene; V was cut back by 0 bases and J by 6 bases. Germline assignment: CDR1 GEAIGNYY and CDR2 EKD. CDR3 length equals 18 residues. TCRdb reapplied CATT to the reads. The sample includes approximately 4,100 delta-chain clones, more than 4% seen only once; the top ten take roughly 5.9%. The sample consisted of blood. This receptor was obtained from a child who was a newborn, infant or young child, either healthy, febrile or measles-vaccinated (not recorded which). The chain has TRDV2 and TRDJ1; TRDD3 agrees at 10 bases. The CDR3 is CACDTVTGGYALENKLIF. DNA of the CDR3: TGTGCCTGTGACACCGTTACCGGGGGATACGCCCTAGAAAATAAACTCATCTTT.